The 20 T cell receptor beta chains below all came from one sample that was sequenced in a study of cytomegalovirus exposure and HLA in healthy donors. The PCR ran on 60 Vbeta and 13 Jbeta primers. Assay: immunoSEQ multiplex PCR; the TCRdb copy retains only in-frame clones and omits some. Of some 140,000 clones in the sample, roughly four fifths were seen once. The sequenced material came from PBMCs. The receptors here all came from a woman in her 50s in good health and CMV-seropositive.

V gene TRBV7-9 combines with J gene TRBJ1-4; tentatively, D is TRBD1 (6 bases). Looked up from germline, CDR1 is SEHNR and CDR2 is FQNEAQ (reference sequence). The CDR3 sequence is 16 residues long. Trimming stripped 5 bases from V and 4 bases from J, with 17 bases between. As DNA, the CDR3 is TGTGCCAGCAGCGGCCACAGGGCCGAAGGTAATGAAAAACTGTTTTTT. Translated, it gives CASSGHRAEGNEKLFF.

CDR3 in amino acids: CASSQGTFYGYTF. The CDR3 DNA sequence: TGTGCCAGCAGCCAAGGAACTTTCTATGGCTACACCTTC. The V call is TRBV14, the J call TRBJ1-2; D is unclear. CDR1 SGHDN and CDR2 FVKESK come from the germline V gene. The CDR3 extends over 13 amino acids. V was clipped by 1 base and J by 4 bases, with 7 bases between them.

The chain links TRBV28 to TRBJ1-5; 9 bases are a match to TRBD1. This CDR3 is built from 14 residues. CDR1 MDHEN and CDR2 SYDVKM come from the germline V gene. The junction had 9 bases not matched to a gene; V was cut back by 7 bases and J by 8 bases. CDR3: CASITGGQVEPQHF. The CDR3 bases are TGTGCCAGCATAACAGGGGGCCAGGTGGAGCCCCAGCATTTT.

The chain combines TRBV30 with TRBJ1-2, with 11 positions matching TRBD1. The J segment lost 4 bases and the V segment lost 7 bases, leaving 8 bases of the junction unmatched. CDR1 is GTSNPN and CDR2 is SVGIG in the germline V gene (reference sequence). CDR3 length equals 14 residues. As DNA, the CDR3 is TGTGCCTTCTCACTGGGACAGGGGGTCTATGGCTACACCTTC. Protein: CAFSLGQGVYGYTF.

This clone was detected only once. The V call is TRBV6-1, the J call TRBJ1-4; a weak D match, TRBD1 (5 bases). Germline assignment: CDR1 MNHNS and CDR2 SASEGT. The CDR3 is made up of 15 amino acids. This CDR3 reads CASDRSFATNEKLFF. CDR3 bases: TGTGCAAGCGACAGAAGCTTTGCAACTAATGAAAAACTGTTTTTT.

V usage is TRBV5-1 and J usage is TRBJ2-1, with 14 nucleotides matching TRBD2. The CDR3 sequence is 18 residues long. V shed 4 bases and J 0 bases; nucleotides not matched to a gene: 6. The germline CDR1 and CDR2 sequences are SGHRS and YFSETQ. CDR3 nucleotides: TGCGCCAGCAGCCCGACTAGCGGGGGGGAAGGCTCCTACAATGAGCAGTTCTTC. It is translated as CASSPTSGGEGSYNEQFF.

DNA of the CDR3: TGTGCCAGCAGTCGGACTAGCGGACATTATGACGAGCAGTACTTC. This codes for CASSRTSGHYDEQYF. This sequence joins TRBV7-2 and TRBJ2-7; 10 bases map to TRBD2. Looked up from germline, CDR1 is SGHTA and CDR2 is FQGNSA. The CDR3 totals 15 residues. The junction had 10 bases not matched to a gene; V was cut back by 6 bases and J by 5 bases.

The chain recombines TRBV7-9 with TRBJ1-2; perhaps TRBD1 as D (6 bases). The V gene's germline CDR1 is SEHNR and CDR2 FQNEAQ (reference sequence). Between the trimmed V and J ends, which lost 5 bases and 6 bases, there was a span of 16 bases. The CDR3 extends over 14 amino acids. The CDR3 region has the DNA TGTGCCAGCAGCACGACAGGCAGGCTTGATGGCTACACCTTC. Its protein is CASSTTGRLDGYTF.

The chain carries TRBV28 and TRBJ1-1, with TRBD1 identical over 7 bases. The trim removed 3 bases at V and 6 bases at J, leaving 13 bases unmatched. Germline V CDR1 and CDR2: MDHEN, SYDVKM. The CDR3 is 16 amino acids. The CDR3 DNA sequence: TGTGCCAGCAGTTTCACCCCCCCAGGGGGGTTACCTGAAGCTTTCTTT. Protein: CASSFTPPGGLPEAFF.

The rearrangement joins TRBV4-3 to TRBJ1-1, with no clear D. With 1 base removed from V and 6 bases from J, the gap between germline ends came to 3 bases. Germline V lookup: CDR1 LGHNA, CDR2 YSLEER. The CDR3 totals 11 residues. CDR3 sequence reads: CASSQGAEAFF. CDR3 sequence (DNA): TGCGCCAGCAGCCAAGGAGCTGAAGCTTTCTTT.

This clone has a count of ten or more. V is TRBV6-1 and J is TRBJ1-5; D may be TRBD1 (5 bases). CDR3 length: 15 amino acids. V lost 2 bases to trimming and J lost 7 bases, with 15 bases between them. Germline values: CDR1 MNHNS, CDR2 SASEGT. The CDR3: CASSESTGTEQPQHF. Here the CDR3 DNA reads TGTGCCAGCAGTGAATCCACAGGTACGGAGCAGCCCCAGCATTTT.

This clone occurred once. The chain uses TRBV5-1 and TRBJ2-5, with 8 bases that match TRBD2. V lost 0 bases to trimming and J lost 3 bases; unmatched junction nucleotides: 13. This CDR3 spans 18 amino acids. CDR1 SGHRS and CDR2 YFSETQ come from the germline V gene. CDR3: CASSLGLAGSPSKETQYF. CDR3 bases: TGCGCCAGCAGCTTGGGGCTAGCGGGCTCCCCGAGTAAAGAGACCCAGTACTTC.

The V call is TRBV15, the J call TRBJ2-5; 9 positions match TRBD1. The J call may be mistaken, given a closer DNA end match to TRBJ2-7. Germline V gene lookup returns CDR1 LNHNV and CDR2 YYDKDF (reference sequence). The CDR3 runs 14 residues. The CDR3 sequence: CATSRADRGYEQYF. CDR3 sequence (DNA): TGTGCCACCAGCAGAGCGGACAGGGGCTACGAGCAGTACTTC.

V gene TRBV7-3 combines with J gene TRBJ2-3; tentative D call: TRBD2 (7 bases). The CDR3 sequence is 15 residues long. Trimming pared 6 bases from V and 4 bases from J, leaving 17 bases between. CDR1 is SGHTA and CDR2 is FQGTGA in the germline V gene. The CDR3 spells CASSVAGASADTQYF. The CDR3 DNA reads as TGTGCCAGCAGTGTGGCGGGGGCCAGTGCAGATACGCAGTATTTT.

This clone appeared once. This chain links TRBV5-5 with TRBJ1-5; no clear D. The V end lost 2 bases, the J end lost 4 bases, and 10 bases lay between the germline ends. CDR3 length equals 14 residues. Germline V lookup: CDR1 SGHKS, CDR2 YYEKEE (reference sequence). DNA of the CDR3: TGTGCCAGCAGCTTATACACGTTAAATCAGCCCCAGCATTTT. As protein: CASSLYTLNQPQHF.

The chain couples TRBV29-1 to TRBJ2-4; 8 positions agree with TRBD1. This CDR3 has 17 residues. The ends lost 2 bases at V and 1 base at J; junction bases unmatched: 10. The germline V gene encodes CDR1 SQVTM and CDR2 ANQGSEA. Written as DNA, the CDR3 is TGCAGCGTTGAAAGTGCGGCAGGGGGCTTTGCCAAAAACATTCAGTACTTC. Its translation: CSVESAAGGFAKNIQYF.

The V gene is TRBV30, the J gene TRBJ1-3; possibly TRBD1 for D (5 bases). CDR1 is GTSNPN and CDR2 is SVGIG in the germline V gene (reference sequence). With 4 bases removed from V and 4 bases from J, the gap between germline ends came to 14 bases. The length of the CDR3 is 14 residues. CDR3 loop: CAWTGWGRGNTIYF. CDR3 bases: TGTGCCTGGACCGGCTGGGGGAGGGGAAACACCATATATTTT.

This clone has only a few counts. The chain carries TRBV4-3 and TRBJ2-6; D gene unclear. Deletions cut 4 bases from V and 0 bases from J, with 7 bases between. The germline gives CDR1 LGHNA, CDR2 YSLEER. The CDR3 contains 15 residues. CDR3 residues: CASSPGGSGANVLTF. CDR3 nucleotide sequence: TGCGCCAGCAGCCCAGGTGGCTCTGGGGCCAACGTCCTGACTTTC.

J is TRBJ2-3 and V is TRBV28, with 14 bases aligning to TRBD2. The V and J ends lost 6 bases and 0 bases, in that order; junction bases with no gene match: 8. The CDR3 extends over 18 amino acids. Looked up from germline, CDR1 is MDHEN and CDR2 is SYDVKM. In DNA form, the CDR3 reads TGTGCCAGCAGAATAGGGGGACTAGCGGGGGATAGCACAGATACGCAGTATTTT. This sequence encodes CASRIGGLAGDSTDTQYF.

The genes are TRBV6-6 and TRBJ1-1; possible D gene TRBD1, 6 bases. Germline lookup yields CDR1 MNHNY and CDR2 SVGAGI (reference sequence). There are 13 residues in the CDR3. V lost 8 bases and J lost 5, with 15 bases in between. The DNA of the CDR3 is TGTGCCAGCCAGGGGTGGGGAAAAACTGAAGCTTTCTTT. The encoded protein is CASQGWGKTEAFF.